This T cell receptor beta chain is drawn from a study of neurological immune-mediated disorders. In this sample, this clonotype turned up many times. Antigen: not known. CDR3 length equals 10 residues. V dropped 6 bases and J dropped 6 bases, with 8 bases sitting between them. CDR1 is DFQATT and CDR2 is SNEGSKA in the germline V gene (reference sequence). The making of cDNA relied on 5'RACE with 10-nucleotide random UMIs. Over 190 million TCR-beta sequences from 15-18 subjects came out of each sequencing run. TCRdb ran MiXCR on the 5' RACE reads and lists one entry per CDR3 protein. The sample carries around 25,000 distinct CDR3 sequences, 2% to 2.5% recorded once. Points from the study as a whole: It was HTLV-1-associated myelopathy that showed the most TCR clonal expansion, while multiple sclerosis showed the least, falling below healthy controls.

The sequencing sample was made of PBMCs. The source of this sequence is a woman in her forties or fifties with multiple sclerosis. J is TRBJ1-1 and V is TRBV20-1, with unresolved D. The CDR3 nucleotides are TGCAGTGCCCGGGAACCTGAAGCTTTCTTT. Its protein is CSAREPEAFF.